The 10 T cell receptor beta chains listed next were all sequenced from one sample in a study of molecular identifiers for immune sequencing clone quantification. Each CDR3 protein is one row after TCRdb ran MiXCR on the PCR reads. The repertoire holds 65,000 to 70,000 distinct CDR3 sequences, about a sixth seen once, with over 1.3% in the top ten. What was sequenced was naive CD8+ T cells from blood, with Jurkat cell RNA spiked in. Subset reported: FACS-sorted CD8+CD4-CCR7+CD45RA+ naive T cells. All receptors derive from a human donor in good health. Some libraries in this study had Jurkat cell RNA spiked in.

To note about this clonotype: A much bigger clone sits one base away, suggesting this may be a read error. The rearrangement joins TRBV20-1 to TRBJ1-1, with unresolved D. This CDR3 contains 11 residues. Per germline, CDR1 DFQATT and CDR2 SNEGSKA (reference sequence). CDR3 bases: TGCAGTGCTAGTTTGAACACTGAAGCTTCCTTT. This sequence encodes CSASLNTEASF.

Note on this clonotype: A read error is possible here, since a much larger clone lies one base away. The chain employs TRBV29-1 and TRBJ2-1; 8 bases agree with TRBD1. This CDR3 region has 12 residues. From germline, CDR1 is SQVTM and CDR2 ANQGSEA. The CDR3 here is CSVEDRVSEQLF. The CDR3 DNA is TGCAGCGTTGAGGACAGGGTGAGTGAGCAGCTCTTC.

The sample holds many counts of this clonotype. The gene calls are TRBV3-1 and TRBJ2-5, with a weak D call TRBD2 (5 bases). In germline, CDR1 is LGHDT, CDR2 YNNKEL (reference sequence). V shed 4 bases and J shed 5 bases, with 17 bases lying between them. CDR3 size: 15 residues. The CDR3 loop is CASSPEADLGETQYF. CDR3 coding DNA: TGTGCCAGCAGCCCTGAAGCGGACCTGGGGGAGACCCAGTACTTC.

On this clonotype itself: A much larger clone sits a single nucleotide away, making a read error possible. The rearrangement links TRBV6-2 or TRBV6-3 to TRBJ2-7, with 9 positions matching TRBD2. CDR1 and CDR2 (germline): MNHEY, SVGEGT. V was clipped by 0 bases and J by 2 bases; unmatched bases: 2. CDR3 length equals 15 residues. The CDR3 sequence: CASSYSGLAAYEQYF. CDR3 nucleotides: TGTGCCAGCAGTTACTCGGGACTAGCCGCCTACGAGCAGTACTTC.

This clonotype was seen repeatedly, ten times or more. The V and J genes are TRBV10-1 and TRBJ2-7; TRBD2 aligns across 13 bases. The CDR3 runs to 14 residues. The V segment lost 4 bases and the J segment 4 bases; nucleotides outside the gene matches: 1. Germline V CDR1 and CDR2: WNHNN, SYGVQD (reference sequence). This CDR3 is CASSGTSGRYEQYF. The CDR3 DNA reads as TGCGCCAGCAGTGGGACTAGCGGGAGATACGAGCAGTACTTC.

Many counts were recorded for this clonotype. This rearrangement joins TRBV20-1 to TRBJ2-3; 11 positions agree with TRBD2. The CDR3 loop spans 19 amino acids. V lost 5 bases and J lost 4; bases outside the gene matches: 20. Germline CDR1 is DFQATT and CDR2 is SNEGSKA (reference sequence). The CDR3 sequence is CSAPPKGLAEVWDSDTQYF. For the CDR3, the DNA is TGCAGTGCTCCCCCGAAGGGACTAGCGGAAGTTTGGGACTCAGATACGCAGTATTTT.

This clonotype was counted at least ten times. The CDR3 region is CASSLTGGVSTEAFF. CDR3 in DNA: TGTGCCAGCAGTTTGACAGGGGGCGTTAGCACTGAAGCTTTCTTT. The rearrangement links TRBV27 to TRBJ1-1; 10 nucleotides match TRBD1. Germline V CDR1 and CDR2: MNHEY, SMNVEV (reference sequence). V shed 3 bases and J 4 bases; nucleotides not matched to a gene: 5. The CDR3 extends over 15 amino acids.

The sample holds a few counts of this clonotype. The chain combines TRBV5-4 with TRBJ1-4; D remains ambiguous. Per the germline V gene, CDR1 is SGHNT and CDR2 is YYREEE (reference sequence). CDR3 length equals 13 residues. V lost 0 bases and J lost 8, with 8 bases in between. DNA for the CDR3: TGTGCCAGCAGCTTGGGGGCTCGGGAAAAACTGTTTTTT. It encodes CASSLGAREKLFF.

This clonotype came up many times. V gene TRBV4-1 combines with J gene TRBJ2-7, with 11 nucleotides matching TRBD2. Germline trimming cut 2 bases from V and 2 bases from J; bases unmatched to any gene: 2. The CDR3 sequence is 15 residues long. The germline V gene has CDR1 MGHRA and CDR2 YSYEKL. The CDR3 bases are TGCGCCAGCAGCCAATTGACTAGCGGGACCTACGAGCAGTACTTC. The encoded protein is CASSQLTSGTYEQYF.

The sample holds many counts of this clonotype. The rearrangement uses TRBV4-1 and TRBJ2-3, with 9 bases that match TRBD2. The V gene end was trimmed by 1 base and the J gene end by 8 bases; junction bases not matched to a gene: 7. Germline assignment: CDR1 MGHRA and CDR2 YSYEKL. This CDR3 has 15 amino acids. This CDR3 reads CASSQVLAGTLTQYF. DNA for the CDR3: TGCGCCAGCAGCCAAGTTCTAGCGGGAACACTTACGCAGTATTTT.